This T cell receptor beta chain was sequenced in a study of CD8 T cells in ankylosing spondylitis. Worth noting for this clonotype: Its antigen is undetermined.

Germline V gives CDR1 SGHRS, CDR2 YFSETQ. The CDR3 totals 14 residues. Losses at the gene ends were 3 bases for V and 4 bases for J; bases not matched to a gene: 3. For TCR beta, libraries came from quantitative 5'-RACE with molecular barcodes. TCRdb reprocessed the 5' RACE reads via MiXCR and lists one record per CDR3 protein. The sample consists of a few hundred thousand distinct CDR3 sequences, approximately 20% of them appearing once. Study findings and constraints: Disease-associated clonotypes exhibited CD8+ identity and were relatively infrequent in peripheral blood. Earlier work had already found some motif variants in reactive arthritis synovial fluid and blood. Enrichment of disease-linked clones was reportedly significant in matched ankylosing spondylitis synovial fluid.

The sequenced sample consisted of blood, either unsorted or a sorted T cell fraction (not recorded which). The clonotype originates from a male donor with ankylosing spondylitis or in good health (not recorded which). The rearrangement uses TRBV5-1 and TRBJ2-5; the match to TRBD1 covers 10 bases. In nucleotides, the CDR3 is TGCGCCAGCAGCTGGGGACAGGGGAGAGAGACCCAGTACTTC. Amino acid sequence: CASSWGQGRETQYF.